Listed below are T cell receptor beta chains from one sample, sequenced in a study of T cells in Graves' hyperthyroidism and ophthalmopathy. TCRdb reprocessed the multiplex PCR reads via MiXCR and lists one record per CDR3 protein. This repertoire shows about 760,000 distinct CDR3 sequences, 35% found once; its top ten account for around a third. The sequenced material came from blood. These receptors were obtained from a woman aged 40-49 years with Graves' hyperthyroidism. Both conserved end residues are part of each CDR3. The order of the fields is CDR3 length, D gene, J gene, clone size, V gene, CDR3 DNA, CDR3 protein. The D gene is left open where the match is weak. A row's size may be missing; if present it is once, few, many or a size class.

>14|.|TRBJ2-7|.|TRBV6-5
TGTGCCAGCGGCTCCGGGCCCAGAGCCGACGAGCAGTACTTC
CASGSGPRADEQYF
>16|.|TRBJ2-2|once|TRBV19
TGTGCCATTAAGGAGAGGGGGGCCTTAAACACCGGGGAGCTGTTTTTT
CAIKERGALNTGELFF
>14|.|TRBJ1-1|.|TRBV2
TGTGCCAGCAGGACCGGGTATGGGGACTCGGAAGCTTTCTTT
CASRTGYGDSEAFF
>12|.|TRBJ1-5|many|TRBV10-1
TGCGCCAGCAGTACGGGGGGTCAGCCCCAGCATTTT
CASSTGGQPQHF
>15|.|TRBJ1-6|.|TRBV27
TGTGCCAGCAGTTTAGCGGGATTCGATGGTTCACCCCTCCACTTT
CASSLAGFDGSPLHF
>14|TRBD1|TRBJ1-1|.|TRBV19
TGTGCCAGTAGAGGGACAGTGAGGGCCACTGAAGCTTTCTTT
CASRGTVRATEAFF
>16|.|TRBJ1-3|.|TRBV19
TGTGCCAGGGACGGGGGGTCGCCTTTCTCTGGAAACACCATATATTTT
CARDGGSPFSGNTIYF
>15|.|TRBJ1-2|.|TRBV4-1
TGCGCCAGCAGCCAAGCCAAACGACGGCCAGGGGGCTACACCTTC
CASSQAKRRPGGYTF
>15|.|TRBJ2-2|.|TRBV27
TGTGCCAGCAGCCCACAGATGGGATGGTCCGGGGAGCTGTTTTTT
CASSPQMGWSGELFF
>14|TRBD1|TRBJ2-7|.|TRBV2
TGTGCCAGCAGCCGGGGACAGGGGTTGAACGAGCAGTACTTC
CASSRGQGLNEQYF
>14|.|TRBJ1-1|.|TRBV6-5
TGTGCCAGCAGCTCCACAGGGTTCGCCACTGAAGCTTTCTTT
CASSSTGFATEAFF
>13|.|TRBJ1-5|many|TRBV6-5
TGTGCCAGCAGTTCTTCAATAGGTCAGCCCCAGCATTTT
CASSSSIGQPQHF
>14|TRBD1|TRBJ2-3|.|TRBV12-3/TRBV12-4
TGTGCCAGCAGTACCGGGACAGGCCCTAATACGCAGTATTTT
CASSTGTGPNTQYF
>15|.|TRBJ1-6|.|TRBV14
TGTGCCAGCAGCCTGCGAAGCTCCTATAATTCACCCCTCCACTTT
CASSLRSSYNSPLHF
>17|TRBD1|TRBJ2-3|.|TRBV5-4
TGTGCCAGCAGCTTCTCATCGACAGGGAGTATCACAGATACGCAGTATTTT
CASSFSSTGSITDTQYF
>18|TRBD2|TRBJ2-2|.|TRBV9
TGTGCCAGCAGCGTGGGACCAGCGGGAGAAGTACAGACCGGGGAGCTGTTTTTT
CASSVGPAGEVQTGELFF
>18|TRBD2|TRBJ2-2|.|TRBV10-3
TGTGCCAGCAAGGACGGGCTAGCGGGGGGCCGTGTTACCGGGGAGCTGTTTTTT
CASKDGLAGGRVTGELFF